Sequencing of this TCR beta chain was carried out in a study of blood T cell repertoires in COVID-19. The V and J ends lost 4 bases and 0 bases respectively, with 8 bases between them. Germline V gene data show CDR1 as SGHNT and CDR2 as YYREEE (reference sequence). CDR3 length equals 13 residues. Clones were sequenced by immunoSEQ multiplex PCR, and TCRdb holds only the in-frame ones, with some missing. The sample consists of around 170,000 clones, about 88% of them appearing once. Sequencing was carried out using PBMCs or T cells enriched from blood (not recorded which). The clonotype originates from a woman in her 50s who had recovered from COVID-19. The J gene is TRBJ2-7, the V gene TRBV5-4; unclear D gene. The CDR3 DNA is TGTGCCAGCAGCACTTTCTACTCCTACGAGCAGTACTTC. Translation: CASSTFYSYEQYF.